This TCR beta chain is from a study of shared clonotypes between healthy human individuals (dated by TCRdb to between 2020 and 2021). About the study as a whole: Two women and a few men aged 18 to 49 years were included in the cohort. Different laboratories and diverse techniques were used to prepare libraries and sequence TCR repertoires, to increase sequencing depth and limit assay-specific biases. To estimate repertoire size and how much clonotype sharing occurs between individuals, the study deeply sequenced the blood TCR repertoires of roughly 5 healthy adults. For each donor, CD4 naive and CD4 memory were each given three plates, CD8 naive was given two plates, and CD8 memory was given one plate. Between about 0.8 and 9 billion PBMCs per donor were obtained by leukapheresis. Broader findings and caveats from the paper: Compared with non-shared clonotypes, the clonotypes found in all four sorted-subset donors had higher generation probabilities. Naive subsets generally had larger estimated clonotype richness than memory subsets. Sharing across a handful of donors was observed for about 5% of naive CD4, around 3.5% of naive CD8, 2.3% of memory CD4, and around 0.4% of memory CD8 clonotypes. Only blood was sampled, and tissue TCR repertoires likely differ from those in blood. Pairwise subsampling indicated that sequencing depth was expected to affect the degree of clonotype sharing among donors. Because the study included only a small number of donors, the genetic and exposure-history diversity represented was limited. Even with the large sequencing depth, rarefaction of the sorted-subset datasets indicated that sequencing was incomplete.

On this clone: Its antigen remains unidentified. Base qualities were left out, and no much larger clone turns up one base away.

Using the deep immunoSEQ assay, TCR CDR3 regions were amplified from genomic DNA by multiplex PCR. Extracted genomic DNA from each cell subset was spread evenly across all wells of several immunoSEQ 96-well plates, with each plate serving as a replicate. For sorted subsets, around 200 ng genomic DNA, equal to about 30,000 T cell genomes, was loaded into each replicate PCR. Purified libraries were measured with a Qubit 3.0 fluorometer, size-checked on a Bioanalyzer 2100, and measured again with the KAPA Library Quantification kit. Every immunoSEQ 96-well plate was sequenced on a dedicated single-read 150-cycle Illumina NextSeq 550 flow cell. Under the source paper's analysis protocol: Because only junctional sequences without quality scores were contained in the immunoSEQ output, filtering matching that applied to full-length reads could not be performed. To assign V/J genes and CDR3, sequences were annotated against IMGT germline references using PyIR, a Python wrapper for IgBLAST v1.9. Any read was removed if the V/J assignment was weak (E-value above 1e-6), the CDR3 was missing, or the read contained stop codons, out-of-frame junctions, or ambiguous translated residues. V3J clonotypes were defined by identical inferred V gene, J gene, and CDR3 amino acid sequence. Percentage overlap between repertoires was computed as shared unique clonotypes divided by the size of the smaller repertoire. Repertoire richness was assessed with RTK rarefaction, the Chao1 estimator, and Recon v2.1 estimates of unobserved clonotypes. For all TCRbeta clonotypes obtained by the gDNA method from a few donors, generation probabilities were computed with OLGA. This immuneACCESS table, as held by TCRdb, lists in-frame sequences with V and J called but not all clones. Of the missing ones, under half trace to an unresolved V gene in checked studies; the others have no known cause. D and trimming were read from the DNA, whereas the V and J calls and clone size are those reported in that table. Within this sample are about 1 million clones, with around four fifths of them counted one time only. The leading ten clones occupy 1.4% to 1.5% of the sample.

The CDR3 runs 15 amino acids, cysteine and phenylalanine included. Just the 45-base CDR3 DNA is kept, in frame starting at base 1. Looking up the germline V gene (reference sequence) yields CDR1 MNHEY and CDR2 SMNVEV. V was cut back by 2 bases and J by 2 bases, leaving a gap of 13 bases between them. Donors were healthy HIV-negative adults with no recently reported acute infections or vaccinations. Every donor was a Caucasian adult living in Nashville, Tennessee, USA. Magnetic negative selection was used to enrich CD4+ T cells, after which naive cells were positively selected on CD45RA and the negative fraction became the memory subset. After blood collection by leukapheresis, PBMCs were isolated using Ficoll-Histopaque density gradient centrifugation and then cryopreserved in the vapor phase of liquid nitrogen. Analytical flow cytometry was used to check the purity and quantity of each magnetically sorted T cell population. Genomic DNA was isolated from each sorted fraction and quantified by UV absorbance on a Nanodrop 2000c.

Sample: memory CD4+ T cells sorted from blood. Per the publication, the cell subset or site label means: CD45RA-negative fraction. This clonotype was sampled from a man between 18 and 29 years old in good health. Rearrangement joined TRBV27 to TRBJ2-7, and perhaps TRBD1 as D gene, on 5 matching bases. The DNA is as follows: TGTGCCAGCAGTTTAGGCCAGGGAATAACCTACGAGCAGTACTTC. Translated, it gives CASSLGQGITYEQYF.